This is a list of T cell receptor beta chains from one sample in a study of Graves' ophthalmopathy and Graves' hyperthyroidism. TCRdb passed the multiplex PCR reads through MiXCR, listing each CDR3 protein once. The data contain roughly 480,000 distinct CDR3 sequences, approximately 15% of them seen just once; the ten biggest clones take up roughly 10%. The specimen sequenced was blood. The receptors stem from a woman in her twenties or thirties with Graves' ophthalmopathy. Each CDR3 is given with its conserved first and last residue. Each record gives: D gene, J gene, V gene, CDR3 length, clone size, CDR3 DNA, CDR3 protein. The D gene is left open where the match is weak. Size is stated for part of the rows, as once, few or many counts, or as a class when the clone is expanded.

d_call: NA; j_call: TRBJ2-2; v_call: TRBV6-5; cdr3_length: 14; clone_size: many; cdr3_nt: TGTGCCAGCATTTCCCGGGGAGACACCGGGGAGCTGTTTTTT; cdr3_aa: CASISRGDTGELFF
d_call: NA; j_call: TRBJ2-4; v_call: TRBV4-2; cdr3_length: 15; clone_size: few; cdr3_nt: TGTGCCAGCAGCCAAGTTCGGACAGAAGCAAACATTCAGTACTTC; cdr3_aa: CASSQVRTEANIQYF
d_call: TRBD2; j_call: TRBJ2-7; v_call: TRBV28; cdr3_length: 14; clone_size: many; cdr3_nt: TGTGCCAGCAGTTTTACTAGCGGGGCGAGAGAGCAGTACTTC; cdr3_aa: CASSFTSGAREQYF
d_call: NA; j_call: TRBJ2-7; v_call: TRBV6-5; cdr3_length: 12; clone_size: many; cdr3_nt: TGTGCCAGCAATCTGGGATCCTACGAGCAGTACTTC; cdr3_aa: CASNLGSYEQYF
d_call: NA; j_call: TRBJ1-2; v_call: TRBV15; cdr3_length: 16; clone_size: NA; cdr3_nt: TGTGCCACCAGCAGAGATGGTTCCAGCACTAACTATGGCTACACCTTC; cdr3_aa: CATSRDGSSTNYGYTF
d_call: NA; j_call: TRBJ1-2; v_call: TRBV30; cdr3_length: 12; clone_size: many; cdr3_nt: TGTGCCTGGAGTGGAGGGGTGGGTGGCTACACCTTC; cdr3_aa: CAWSGGVGGYTF
d_call: NA; j_call: TRBJ2-4; v_call: TRBV12-5; cdr3_length: 11; clone_size: many; cdr3_nt: TGTGCTAGTGGTTTGGGGAACATTAAGTACTTC; cdr3_aa: CASGLGNIKYF
d_call: TRBD2; j_call: TRBJ2-7; v_call: TRBV28; cdr3_length: 16; clone_size: many; cdr3_nt: TGTGCCAGCAGGCCCTCACTGGCGGGAGTTTTCCACGAGCAGTACTTC; cdr3_aa: CASRPSLAGVFHEQYF
d_call: NA; j_call: TRBJ1-1; v_call: TRBV6-2/TRBV6-3; cdr3_length: 13; clone_size: many; cdr3_nt: TGTGCCAGCAGTTACTCGATAAACACTGAAGCTTTCTTT; cdr3_aa: CASSYSINTEAFF
d_call: NA; j_call: TRBJ1-1; v_call: TRBV7-9; cdr3_length: 13; clone_size: many; cdr3_nt: TGTGCCAGCAGCTTAGCGGGGAGCCCTGGGGCTTTCTTT; cdr3_aa: CASSLAGSPGAFF
d_call: NA; j_call: TRBJ2-7; v_call: TRBV13; cdr3_length: 17; clone_size: many; cdr3_nt: TGTGCCAGCAGCTTAGGGGTAGGGGAGAGACAACCCTACGAGCAGTACTTC; cdr3_aa: CASSLGVGERQPYEQYF
d_call: NA; j_call: TRBJ1-1; v_call: TRBV11-3; cdr3_length: 15; clone_size: many; cdr3_nt: TGTGCCAGCAGGTCCGAGGGGGGATTGAACACTGAAGCTTTCTTT; cdr3_aa: CASRSEGGLNTEAFF
d_call: NA; j_call: TRBJ2-5; v_call: TRBV15; cdr3_length: 15; clone_size: many; cdr3_nt: TGTGCCACCAGCAGAGATGCAGGGAGGCAAGAGACCCAGTACTTC; cdr3_aa: CATSRDAGRQETQYF
d_call: NA; j_call: TRBJ1-3; v_call: TRBV3-1; cdr3_length: 15; clone_size: many; cdr3_nt: TGTGCCAGCAGCCAAGACAGCAACTCTGGAAACACCATATATTTT; cdr3_aa: CASSQDSNSGNTIYF
d_call: NA; j_call: TRBJ2-7; v_call: TRBV11-2; cdr3_length: 13; clone_size: many; cdr3_nt: TGTGCCAGCAGCTTAGCAGCTATTTACGAGCAGTACTTC; cdr3_aa: CASSLAAIYEQYF
d_call: NA; j_call: TRBJ1-5; v_call: TRBV12-3/TRBV12-4; cdr3_length: 15; clone_size: many; cdr3_nt: TGTGCCAGCAGTACTACAGACACGTACAATCAGCCCCAGCATTTT; cdr3_aa: CASSTTDTYNQPQHF
d_call: TRBD1; j_call: TRBJ1-1; v_call: TRBV18; cdr3_length: 15; clone_size: many; cdr3_nt: TGTGCCAGCTCACCTCATCCACCGGGACAGGGGTGGGCTTTCTTT; cdr3_aa: CASSPHPPGQGWAFF
d_call: NA; j_call: TRBJ2-7; v_call: TRBV20-1; cdr3_length: 14; clone_size: many; cdr3_nt: TGCAGTGCTAGGATTCCCTGGGGGGACTACGAGCAGTACTTC; cdr3_aa: CSARIPWGDYEQYF
d_call: NA; j_call: TRBJ1-5; v_call: TRBV5-1; cdr3_length: 13; clone_size: many; cdr3_nt: TGCGCCAGCAGTTTGGAGGCCGGGCCGCCCCAGCATTTT; cdr3_aa: CASSLEAGPPQHF
d_call: NA; j_call: TRBJ2-5; v_call: TRBV29-1; cdr3_length: 14; clone_size: many; cdr3_nt: TGCAGCGTTGAACGCGGGGGCGCGGGGGAGACCCAGTACTTC; cdr3_aa: CSVERGGAGETQYF
d_call: NA; j_call: TRBJ2-7; v_call: TRBV28; cdr3_length: 11; clone_size: many; cdr3_nt: TGTGCCAGCAGCCCCGGTAGGGAGCAGTACTTC; cdr3_aa: CASSPGREQYF
d_call: NA; j_call: TRBJ1-1; v_call: TRBV28; cdr3_length: 13; clone_size: many; cdr3_nt: TGTGCCAGCACCTCGGGGCAGCGGTCTGAAGCTTTCTTT; cdr3_aa: CASTSGQRSEAFF
d_call: NA; j_call: TRBJ1-1; v_call: TRBV19; cdr3_length: 15; clone_size: NA; cdr3_nt: TGTGCCAGTAACAGACCGGGGGGGTCCGACACTGAAGCTTTCTTT; cdr3_aa: CASNRPGGSDTEAFF
d_call: NA; j_call: TRBJ2-5; v_call: TRBV20-1; cdr3_length: 14; clone_size: many; cdr3_nt: TGCAGTGCTGGGCCGCCAGGGATCGACGAGACCCAGTACTTC; cdr3_aa: CSAGPPGIDETQYF